This TCR beta chain was sequenced for a study of graft-versus-host responses after intestinal transplantation. Study-level background: The whole recipient group had anti-thymocyte globulin induction followed by tacrolimus and steroids for two to four years. General study findings and limits: There were GvH clones found in recipient marrow, and some of them appeared first in ileum or blood. Levels of circulating GvH clones at their peak were associated with early post-transplant HvG declines.

As to this clone: The antigen is undetermined.

Sequencing was performed with immunoSEQ multiplex PCR; in TCRdb, only in-frame clones are kept and a portion is missing. The table records 90,000 to 100,000 clones, 86% of them present only once. Germline CDR1 reads MNHNY; CDR2 reads SVGAGI (reference sequence). The CDR3 covers 14 residues. Trimming removed 5 bases from V and 3 bases from J, with 11 bases in between. V and J are TRBV6-6 and TRBJ1-5, with a weak D call TRBD1 (6 bases). The sequencing here drew on PBMCs, taken 255 days after intestinal transplant. The clonotype was recovered from a human patient who received an intestinal transplant, so some T cells may come from the graft donor. In nucleotides, the CDR3 is TGTGCCAGCAGTAACACAGGGCTCAATCAGCCCCAGCATTTT. This sequence encodes CASSNTGLNQPQHF.